The 13 T cell receptor beta chains below were found in one sample sequenced in a study of cytomegalovirus exposure and HLA in healthy donors. Only in-frame clones appear in the TCRdb table, and some are missing; sequencing was by immunoSEQ multiplex PCR. The profile covers more than 85,000 clones, with roughly 86% appearing a single time and roughly 2.2% taken by the ten largest. The sample taken for sequencing was PBMCs. These receptors were collected from a young woman in good health and CMV-seronegative.

The chain links TRBV28 to TRBJ1-6, with TRBD1 as a possible D gene (6 bases). The germline CDR1 and CDR2 sequences are MDHEN and SYDVKM. Trimming stripped 6 bases from V and 10 bases from J, with 22 bases between. The CDR3 consists of 16 residues. The CDR3 coding sequence is TGTGCCAGCAGGGTACGGCAGAACAGGGTATACTCACCCCTCCACTTT. It specifies CASRVRQNRVYSPLHF.

V and J are TRBV7-3 and TRBJ2-7; 9 bases map to TRBD1. Losses at the gene ends were 4 bases for V and 3 bases for J; bases not matched to a gene: 4. CDR1 SGHTA and CDR2 FQGTGA come from the germline V gene. CDR3 length: 14 amino acids. The CDR3 DNA follows: TGTGCCAGCAGCTATCTGGGACAGGGCTACGAGCAGTACTTC. Translating gives CASSYLGQGYEQYF.

This chain's CDR3 is CSVEGGQGPYEQYF. CDR3 DNA: TGCAGCGTTGAAGGGGGACAGGGACCCTACGAGCAGTACTTC. The genes are TRBV29-1 and TRBJ2-7; 9 bases map to TRBD1. J gave up 2 bases and V 1 base, and 3 bases lay outside the gene matches. The CDR3 length is 14 residues. Per germline, CDR1 SQVTM and CDR2 ANQGSEA.

This clone has a single count. The gene calls are TRBV28 and TRBJ2-1, with 9 bases aligning to TRBD1. Germline V gene data show CDR1 as MDHEN and CDR2 as SYDVKM. This CDR3 region has 17 residues. The V gene end was trimmed by 4 bases and the J gene end by 3 bases; junction bases not matched to a gene: 10. The CDR3 nucleotides read TGTGCCAGCAGTTGGGGACAGGGAGGGATAAGCTACAATGAGCAGTTCTTC. Protein: CASSWGQGGISYNEQFF. Full variable domain (missing parts from reference TRBV28 and TRBJ2-1): DVKVTQSSRYLVKRTGEKVFLECVQDMDHENMFWYRQDPGLGLRLIYFSYDVKMKEKGDIPEGYSVSREKKERFSLILESASTNQTSMYLCASSWGQGGISYNEQFFGPGTRLTVL.

In this sample, this clone turned up a few times. This sequence joins TRBV7-3 and TRBJ2-3, with a weak D call TRBD2 (5 bases). V was shortened by 5 bases and J by 6 bases, with 9 bases between the two germline ends. This CDR3 comprises 12 residues. Germline lookup yields CDR1 SGHTA and CDR2 FQGTGA. The CDR3 sequence: CASSRGPDTQYF. The CDR3 nucleotides read TGTGCCAGCAGCCGCGGGCCTGATACGCAGTATTTT.

This chain joins TRBV21-1 and TRBJ1-5. TRBV21-1 has pseudogene status. There are 14 residues in the CDR3. The CDR3 here is CASSKRVRDQPQHF. The CDR3 DNA follows: TGTGCCAGCAGCAAGAGGGTCCGGGATCAGCCCCAGCATTTT.

This chain connects TRBV18 to TRBJ2-5, with D maybe TRBD1 (6 bases). The CDR3 runs to 15 residues. V lost 5 bases to trimming and J lost 1 base, with 14 bases between them. The V gene's germline CDR1 is KGHSH and CDR2 LQKENI. CDR3 nucleotide sequence: TGTGCCAGCTCAAGCCCGGGACACCTCCAAGAGACCCAGTACTTC. The encoded protein is CASSSPGHLQETQYF.

V gene TRBV5-4 combines with J gene TRBJ2-7, with D possibly being TRBD1 (5 bases). The germline CDR1 and CDR2 sequences are SGHNT and YYREEE (reference sequence). Deletions cut 3 bases from V and 1 base from J, with 11 bases between. The CDR3 is 14 residues long. The CDR3 loop is CASSSGLRSYEQYF. CDR3 in DNA: TGTGCCAGCAGCTCAGGGTTACGGTCCTACGAGCAGTACTTC.

As DNA, the CDR3 is TGTGCCAGCAGTTCCGGACTAGCGGGAGGGCCGTATGAGCAGTTCTTC. This gives the protein CASSSGLAGGPYEQFF. The rearrangement links TRBV6-5 to TRBJ2-1; TRBD2 aligns across 15 bases. Germline V gives CDR1 MNHEY, CDR2 SVGAGI. The CDR3 is made up of 16 amino acids. V shed 4 bases and J 8 bases; nucleotides not matched to a gene: 6.

This clone showed up just a few times. This chain links TRBV5-1 with TRBJ2-2; D is possibly TRBD1 (5 bases). Trimming cost V 1 base and J 4 bases, with 14 bases left between them. Germline CDR1 and CDR2: SGHRS and YFSETQ. The CDR3 is made up of 16 amino acids. CDR3: CASSLWWGTATGELFF. The CDR3 bases are TGCGCCAGCAGCTTGTGGTGGGGCACGGCCACCGGGGAGCTGTTTTTT.

The rearrangement joins TRBV5-6 to TRBJ2-1; TRBD2 matches 7 bases. The CDR3 has 15 residues. Germline CDR1 is SGHDT and CDR2 is YYEEEE. V dropped 2 bases and J dropped 9; count of bases not matched to a gene: 11. CDR3 in DNA: TGTGCCAGCAGCTTTAAGGCTAGCGGAGGGCGTGAGCAGTTCTTC. Protein sequence: CASSFKASGGREQFF.

The J gene is TRBJ2-1, the V gene TRBV5-4; 12 bases fit TRBD1. The CDR3 sequence is 16 residues long. V dropped 5 bases and J dropped 4; count of bases not matched to a gene: 7. The germline CDR1 and CDR2 sequences are SGHNT and YYREEE (reference sequence). This chain's CDR3 is CASSSGTGGTYNEQFF. The CDR3 nucleotides are TGTGCCAGCAGTTCTGGGACAGGGGGCACTTACAATGAGCAGTTCTTC.

The CDR3 DNA reads as TGTGCCAGCAGTTACGGACCCCTGGACAGGGCTTATGGCTACACCTTC. Translated, it gives CASSYGPLDRAYGYTF. The V and J genes are TRBV6-5 and TRBJ1-2, with 8 bases lining up with TRBD1. CDR3 length equals 16 residues. Trimming at V came to 2 bases and at J to 5 bases, leaving 10 bases not matched to a gene. Germline CDR1 reads MNHEY; CDR2 reads SVGAGI.